This T cell receptor beta chain derives from a study of blood T cell repertoires in COVID-19. Study-level information: Samples representing acute and convalescent COVID-19 were sourced from the United States, Italy and Spain. In each case, the material was cDNA or gDNA derived from T cells, B-cell-depleted T cells, or PBMCs.

CDR1 is DFQATT and CDR2 is SNEGSKA in the germline V gene (reference sequence). The V end lost 6 bases, the J end lost 1 base, and 6 bases lay between the germline ends. This CDR3 comprises 11 residues. Original handling: From reference gene primer amplification, estimates of nucleated cell counts were derived. TCRdb's table, derived via immunoSEQ multiplex PCR, lists solely in-frame clones and lacks some. The DNA gave D and trimming, while V, J and clone size come from that table. Altogether over 100,000 clones are present, about nine tenths being singletons, with the ten largest covering 1.1%. V and J are TRBV20-1 and TRBJ1-1; D may be TRBD1 (5 bases). The sample was peripheral blood. This sequence originates from a human donor in a cohort sampled during active COVID-19. In nucleotides, the CDR3 is TGCAGTGCCCAGGGGAACACTGAAGCTTTCTTT. The encoded protein is CSAQGNTEAFF.